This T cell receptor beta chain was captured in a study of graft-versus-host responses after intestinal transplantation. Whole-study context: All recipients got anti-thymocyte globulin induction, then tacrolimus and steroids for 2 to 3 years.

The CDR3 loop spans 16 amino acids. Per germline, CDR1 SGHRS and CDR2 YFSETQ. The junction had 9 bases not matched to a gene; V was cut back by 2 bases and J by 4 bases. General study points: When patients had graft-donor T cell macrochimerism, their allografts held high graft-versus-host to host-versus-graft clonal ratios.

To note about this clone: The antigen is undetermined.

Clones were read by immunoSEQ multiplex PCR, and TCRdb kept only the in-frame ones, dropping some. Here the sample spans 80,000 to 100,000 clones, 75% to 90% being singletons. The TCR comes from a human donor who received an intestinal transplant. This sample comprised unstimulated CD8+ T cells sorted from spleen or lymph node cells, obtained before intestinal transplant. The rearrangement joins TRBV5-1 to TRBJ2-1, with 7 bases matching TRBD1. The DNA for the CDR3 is TGCGCCAGCAGCTTATCACAGGGGAGCCGGTACAATGAGCAGTTCTTC. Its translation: CASSLSQGSRYNEQFF.